This T cell receptor (beta chain) came from a study of T cells in localized non-small cell lung cancer. Trimming took 6 bases from V and 3 from J, leaving 15 bases between them. This CDR3 has 14 amino acids. The germline V gene has CDR1 MNHNY and CDR2 SVGAGI (reference sequence). Data came from immunoSEQ multiplex PCR; TCRdb stores just in-frame clones and leaves some out. This table holds about 59,000 clones, approximately 90% found once. The material was peripheral blood, obtained before any cancer treatment. This TCR derives from a man between 40 and 69 years old with stage I squamous cell lung carcinoma. The rearrangement links TRBV6-6 to TRBJ2-7; D is perhaps TRBD1 (6 bases). The CDR3 here is CASREGGEGYEQYF. In nucleotides, the CDR3 is TGTGCCAGCAGGGAAGGGGGAGAGGGCTACGAGCAGTACTTC.